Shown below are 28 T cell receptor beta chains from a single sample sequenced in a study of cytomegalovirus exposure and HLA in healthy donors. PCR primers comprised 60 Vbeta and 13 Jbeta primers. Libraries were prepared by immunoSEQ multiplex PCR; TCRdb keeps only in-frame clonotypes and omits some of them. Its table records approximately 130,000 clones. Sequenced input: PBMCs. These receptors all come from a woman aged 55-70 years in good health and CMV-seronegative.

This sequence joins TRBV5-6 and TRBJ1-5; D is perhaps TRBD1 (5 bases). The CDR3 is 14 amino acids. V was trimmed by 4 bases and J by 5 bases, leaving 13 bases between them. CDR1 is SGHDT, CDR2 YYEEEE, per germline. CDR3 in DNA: TGTGCCAGCAGCCTCCGGGGGGGGGATCAGCCCCAGCATTTT. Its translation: CASSLRGGDQPQHF.

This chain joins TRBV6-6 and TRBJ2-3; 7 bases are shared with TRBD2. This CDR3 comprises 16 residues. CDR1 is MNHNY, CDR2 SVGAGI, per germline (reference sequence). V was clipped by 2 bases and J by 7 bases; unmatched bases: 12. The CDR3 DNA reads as TGTGCCAGCAGTTACCTAACTAGCGAGAGGGGAAATACGCAGTATTTT. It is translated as CASSYLTSERGNTQYF.

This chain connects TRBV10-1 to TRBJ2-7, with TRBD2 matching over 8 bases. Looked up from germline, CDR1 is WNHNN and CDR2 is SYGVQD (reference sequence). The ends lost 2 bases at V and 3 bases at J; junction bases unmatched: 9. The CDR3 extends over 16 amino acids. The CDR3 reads CASSESSGGGNYEQYF. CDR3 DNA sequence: TGCGCCAGCAGTGAGAGTTCCGGCGGGGGGAACTACGAGCAGTACTTC.

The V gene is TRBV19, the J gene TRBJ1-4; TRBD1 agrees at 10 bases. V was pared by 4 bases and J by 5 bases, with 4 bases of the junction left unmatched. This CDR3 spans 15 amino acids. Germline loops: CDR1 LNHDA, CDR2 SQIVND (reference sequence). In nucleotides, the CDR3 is TGTGCCAGTAGTAGACCGGGACAGGGGAATGAAAAACTGTTTTTT. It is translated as CASSRPGQGNEKLFF.

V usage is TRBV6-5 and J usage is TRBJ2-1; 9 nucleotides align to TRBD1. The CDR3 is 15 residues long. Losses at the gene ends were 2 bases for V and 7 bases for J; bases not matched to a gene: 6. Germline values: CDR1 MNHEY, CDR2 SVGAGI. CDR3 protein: CASSYQTGGMNEQFF. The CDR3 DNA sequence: TGTGCCAGCAGTTACCAGACAGGGGGGATGAATGAGCAGTTCTTC.

The CDR3 protein is CASSVDTSSYNEQFF. CDR3 nucleotides: TGTGCCAGCAGTGTCGACACTAGCTCCTACAATGAGCAGTTCTTC. The V gene is TRBV6-1, the J gene TRBJ2-1; possibly TRBD2 for D (5 bases). The CDR3 sequence is 15 residues long. Germline V gene sequence: CDR1 MNHNS, CDR2 SASEGT. Trimming cost V 4 bases and J 0 bases, with 10 bases left between them.

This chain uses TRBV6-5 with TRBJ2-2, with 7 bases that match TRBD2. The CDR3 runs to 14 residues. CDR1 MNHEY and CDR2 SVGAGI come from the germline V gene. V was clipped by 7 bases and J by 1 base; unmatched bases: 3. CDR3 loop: CASNWGGNTGELFF. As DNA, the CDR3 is TGTGCCAGCAATTGGGGGGGGAACACCGGGGAGCTGTTTTTT.

CDR3 in amino acids: CASSLSPAWAGTSPLSVETQYF. Here the CDR3 DNA reads TGCGCCAGCAGCTTGTCCCCCGCGTGGGCCGGGACTAGCCCCTTGAGCGTAGAGACCCAGTACTTC. The rearrangement joins TRBV5-1 to TRBJ2-5; TRBD2 matches 9 bases. Germline V CDR1 and CDR2: SGHRS, YFSETQ. V trimming: 1 base; J trimming: 4 bases; junction bases outside the gene matches: 26. The CDR3 runs to 22 residues.

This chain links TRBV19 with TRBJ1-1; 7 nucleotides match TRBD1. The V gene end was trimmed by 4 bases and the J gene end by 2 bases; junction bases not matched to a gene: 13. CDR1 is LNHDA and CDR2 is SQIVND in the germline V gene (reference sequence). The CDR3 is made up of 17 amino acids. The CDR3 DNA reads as TGTGCCAGTAGTACCCCAGGGGGAAAAATTCTAAACACTGAAGCTTTCTTT. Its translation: CASSTPGGKILNTEAFF.

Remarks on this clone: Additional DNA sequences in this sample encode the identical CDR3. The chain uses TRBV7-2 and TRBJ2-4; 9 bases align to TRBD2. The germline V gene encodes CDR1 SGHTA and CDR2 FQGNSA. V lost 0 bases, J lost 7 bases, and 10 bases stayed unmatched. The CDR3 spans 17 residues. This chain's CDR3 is CASSLAGSGGFRNIQYF. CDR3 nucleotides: TGTGCCAGCAGCTTAGCGGGAAGCGGGGGGTTCCGTAACATTCAGTACTTC.

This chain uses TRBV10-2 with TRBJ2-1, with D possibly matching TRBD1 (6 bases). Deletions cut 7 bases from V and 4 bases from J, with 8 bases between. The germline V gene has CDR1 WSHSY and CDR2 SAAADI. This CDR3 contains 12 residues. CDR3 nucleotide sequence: TGCGCCAGCAAACAGGGATACAATGAGCAGTTCTTC. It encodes CASKQGYNEQFF.

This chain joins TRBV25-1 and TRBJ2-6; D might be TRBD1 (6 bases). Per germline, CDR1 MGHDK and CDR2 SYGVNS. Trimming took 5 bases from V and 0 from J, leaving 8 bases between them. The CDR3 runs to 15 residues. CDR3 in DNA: TGTGCCAGCAGTACACAGGGCTCTGGGGCCAACGTCCTGACTTTC. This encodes CASSTQGSGANVLTF.

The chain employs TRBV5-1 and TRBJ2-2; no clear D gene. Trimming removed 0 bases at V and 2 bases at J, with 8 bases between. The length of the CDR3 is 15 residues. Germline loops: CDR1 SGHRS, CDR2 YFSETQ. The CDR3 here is CASSLEQTNTGELFF. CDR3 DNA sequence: TGCGCCAGCAGCTTGGAACAGACCAACACCGGGGAGCTGTTTTTT.

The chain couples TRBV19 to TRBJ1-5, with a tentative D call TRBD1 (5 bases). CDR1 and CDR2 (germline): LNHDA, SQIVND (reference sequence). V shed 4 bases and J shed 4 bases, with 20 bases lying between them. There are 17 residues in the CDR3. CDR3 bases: TGTGCCAGTAGTAAATTGTTTGCGCAGGGCCGTAATCAGCCCCAGCATTTT. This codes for CASSKLFAQGRNQPQHF.

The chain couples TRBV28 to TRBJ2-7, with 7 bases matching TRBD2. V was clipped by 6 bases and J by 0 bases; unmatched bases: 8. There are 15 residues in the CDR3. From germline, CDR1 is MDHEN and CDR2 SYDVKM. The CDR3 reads CASSVPGGSSYEQYF. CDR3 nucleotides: TGTGCCAGCAGCGTGCCCGGGGGGAGCTCCTACGAGCAGTACTTC.

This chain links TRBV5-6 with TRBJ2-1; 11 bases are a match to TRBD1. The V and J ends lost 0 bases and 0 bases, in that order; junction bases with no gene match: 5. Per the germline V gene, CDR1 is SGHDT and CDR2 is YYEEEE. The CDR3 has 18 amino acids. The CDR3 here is CASSLEGQGATSYNEQFF. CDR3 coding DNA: TGTGCCAGCAGCTTGGAAGGACAGGGGGCGACCTCCTACAATGAGCAGTTCTTC.

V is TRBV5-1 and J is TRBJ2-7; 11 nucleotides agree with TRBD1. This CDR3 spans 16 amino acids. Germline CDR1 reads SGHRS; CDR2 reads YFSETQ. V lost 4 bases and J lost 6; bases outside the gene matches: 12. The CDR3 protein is CASSQAGGQGAGEQYF. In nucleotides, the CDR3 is TGCGCCAGCAGCCAGGCCGGAGGACAGGGGGCTGGCGAGCAGTACTTC.

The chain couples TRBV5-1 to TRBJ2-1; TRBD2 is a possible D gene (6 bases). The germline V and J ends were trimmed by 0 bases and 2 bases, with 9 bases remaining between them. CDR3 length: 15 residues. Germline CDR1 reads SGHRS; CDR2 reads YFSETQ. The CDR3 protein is CASSLDGGTYNEQFF. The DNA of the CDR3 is TGCGCCAGCAGCTTGGACGGGGGAACCTACAATGAGCAGTTCTTC. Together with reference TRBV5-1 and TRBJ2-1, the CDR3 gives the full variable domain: KAGVTQTPRYLIKTRGQQVTLSCSPISGHRSVSWYQQTPGQGLQFLFEYFSETQRNKGNFPGRFSGRQFSNSRSEMNVSTLELGDSALYLCASSLDGGTYNEQFFGPGTRLTVL.

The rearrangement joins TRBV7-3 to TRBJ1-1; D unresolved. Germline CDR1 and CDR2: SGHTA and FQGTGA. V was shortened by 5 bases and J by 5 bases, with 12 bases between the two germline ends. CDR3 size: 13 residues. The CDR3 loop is CASSQRTGTEAFF. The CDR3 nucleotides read TGTGCCAGCAGCCAACGGACGGGGACTGAAGCTTTCTTT.

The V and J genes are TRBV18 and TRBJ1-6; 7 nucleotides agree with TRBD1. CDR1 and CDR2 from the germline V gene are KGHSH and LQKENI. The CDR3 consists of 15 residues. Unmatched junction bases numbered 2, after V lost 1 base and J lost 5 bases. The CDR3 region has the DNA TGTGCCAGCTCACCACGACAGGGAAATAATTCACCCCTCCACTTT. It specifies CASSPRQGNNSPLHF.

CDR3: CASDRLYNEQFF. For the CDR3, the DNA is TGTGCCAGCGACAGATTATACAATGAGCAGTTCTTC. The chain is built from TRBV5-6 and TRBJ2-1, with D possibly matching TRBD1 (5 bases). CDR1 is SGHDT and CDR2 is YYEEEE in the germline V gene. V was clipped by 7 bases and J by 4 bases, with 9 bases between them. This CDR3 contains 12 residues.

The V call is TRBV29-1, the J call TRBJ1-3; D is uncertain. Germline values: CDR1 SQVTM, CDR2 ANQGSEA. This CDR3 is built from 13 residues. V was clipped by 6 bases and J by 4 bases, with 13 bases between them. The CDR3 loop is CSVTRDLGNTIYF. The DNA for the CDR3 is TGCAGCGTCACCCGGGATCTCGGAAACACCATATATTTT. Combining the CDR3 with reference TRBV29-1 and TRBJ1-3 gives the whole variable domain SAVISQKPSRDICQRGTSLTIQCQVDSQVTMMFWYRQQPGQSLTLIATANQGSEATYESGFVIDKFPISRPNLTFSTLTVSNMSPEDSSIYLCSVTRDLGNTIYFGEGSWLTVV.

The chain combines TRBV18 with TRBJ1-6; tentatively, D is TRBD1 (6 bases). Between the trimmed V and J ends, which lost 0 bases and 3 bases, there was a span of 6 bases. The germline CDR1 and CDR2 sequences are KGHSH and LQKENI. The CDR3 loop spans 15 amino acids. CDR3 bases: TGTGCCAGCTCACCACCAGGGGGCTATAATTCACCCCTCCACTTT. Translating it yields CASSPPGGYNSPLHF.

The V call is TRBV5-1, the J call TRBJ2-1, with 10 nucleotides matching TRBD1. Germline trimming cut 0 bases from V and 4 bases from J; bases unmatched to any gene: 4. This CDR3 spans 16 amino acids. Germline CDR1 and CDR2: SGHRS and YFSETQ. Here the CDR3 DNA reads TGCGCCAGCAGCTTGGAGAGGACAGGGGGTTACAATGAGCAGTTCTTC. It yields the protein CASSLERTGGYNEQFF.

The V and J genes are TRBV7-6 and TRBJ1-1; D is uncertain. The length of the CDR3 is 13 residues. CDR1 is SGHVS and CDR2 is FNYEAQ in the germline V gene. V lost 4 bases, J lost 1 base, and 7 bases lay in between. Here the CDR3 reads CASSSYRNTEAFF. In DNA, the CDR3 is TGTGCCAGCAGCTCCTATCGGAACACTGAAGCTTTCTTT. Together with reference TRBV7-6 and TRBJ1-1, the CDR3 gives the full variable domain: GAGVSQSPRYKVTKRGQDVALRCDPISGHVSLYWYRQALGQGPEFLTYFNYEAQQDKSGLPNDRFSAERPEGSISTLTIQRTEQRDSAMYRCASSSYRNTEAFFGQGTRLTVV.

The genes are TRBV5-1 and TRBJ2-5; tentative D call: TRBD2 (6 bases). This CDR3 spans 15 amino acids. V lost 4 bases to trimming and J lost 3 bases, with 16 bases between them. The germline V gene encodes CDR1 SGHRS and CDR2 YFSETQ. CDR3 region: CASSGGTSHEETQYF. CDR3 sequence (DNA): TGCGCCAGCAGCGGCGGGACTTCCCACGAAGAGACCCAGTACTTC.

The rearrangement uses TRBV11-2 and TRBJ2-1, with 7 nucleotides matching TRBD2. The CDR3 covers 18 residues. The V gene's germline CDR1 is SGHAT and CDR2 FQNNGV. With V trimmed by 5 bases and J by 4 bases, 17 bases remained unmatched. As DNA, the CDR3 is TGTGCCAGCAGCACCCAAAGGCGAACAGCGGGGTATTACAATGAGCAGTTCTTC. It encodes CASSTQRRTAGYYNEQFF.

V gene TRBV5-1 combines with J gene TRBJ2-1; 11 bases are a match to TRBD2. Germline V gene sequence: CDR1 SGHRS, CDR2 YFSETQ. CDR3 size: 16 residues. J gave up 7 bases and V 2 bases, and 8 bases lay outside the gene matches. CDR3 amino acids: CASSFLTSGNMNEQFF. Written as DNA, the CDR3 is TGCGCCAGCAGCTTCCTGACTAGCGGGAATATGAATGAGCAGTTCTTC.